This TCR beta chain was profiled in a study of blood T cell repertoires in COVID-19. Libraries were prepared by immunoSEQ multiplex PCR; TCRdb keeps only in-frame clonotypes and omits some of them. The sample has roughly 150,000 clones, approximately 85% seen once; the top ten hold 7% to 10%. The V gene lost 0 bases and the J gene lost 6 bases, with 11 bases spanning the gap. CDR3 length equals 14 residues. Germline CDR1 is MNHEY and CDR2 is SVGAGI. The J gene is TRBJ1-2, the V gene TRBV6-5; TRBD1 is a possible D gene (6 bases). This clonotype originated in a woman in her sixties with COVID-19, enrolled during active disease. Sequenced sample: peripheral blood. CDR3 DNA sequence: TGTGCCAGCAGTTACTCGAACAGGGATGATGGCTACACCTTC. This gives the protein CASSYSNRDDGYTF.